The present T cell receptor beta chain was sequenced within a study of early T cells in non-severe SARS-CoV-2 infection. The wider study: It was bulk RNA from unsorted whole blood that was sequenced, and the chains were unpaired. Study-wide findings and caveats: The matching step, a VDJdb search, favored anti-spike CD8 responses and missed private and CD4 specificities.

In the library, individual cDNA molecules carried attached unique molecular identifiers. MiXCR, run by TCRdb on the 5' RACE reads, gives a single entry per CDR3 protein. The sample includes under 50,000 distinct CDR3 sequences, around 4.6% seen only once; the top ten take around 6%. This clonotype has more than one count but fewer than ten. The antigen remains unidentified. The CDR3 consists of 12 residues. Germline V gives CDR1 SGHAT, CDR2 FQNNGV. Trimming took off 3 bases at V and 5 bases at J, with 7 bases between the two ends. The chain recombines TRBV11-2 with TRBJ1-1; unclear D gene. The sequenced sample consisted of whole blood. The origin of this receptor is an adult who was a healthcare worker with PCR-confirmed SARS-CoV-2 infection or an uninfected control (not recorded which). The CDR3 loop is CASSFDGTEAFF. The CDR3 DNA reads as TGTGCCAGCAGCTTTGACGGTACTGAAGCTTTCTTT.